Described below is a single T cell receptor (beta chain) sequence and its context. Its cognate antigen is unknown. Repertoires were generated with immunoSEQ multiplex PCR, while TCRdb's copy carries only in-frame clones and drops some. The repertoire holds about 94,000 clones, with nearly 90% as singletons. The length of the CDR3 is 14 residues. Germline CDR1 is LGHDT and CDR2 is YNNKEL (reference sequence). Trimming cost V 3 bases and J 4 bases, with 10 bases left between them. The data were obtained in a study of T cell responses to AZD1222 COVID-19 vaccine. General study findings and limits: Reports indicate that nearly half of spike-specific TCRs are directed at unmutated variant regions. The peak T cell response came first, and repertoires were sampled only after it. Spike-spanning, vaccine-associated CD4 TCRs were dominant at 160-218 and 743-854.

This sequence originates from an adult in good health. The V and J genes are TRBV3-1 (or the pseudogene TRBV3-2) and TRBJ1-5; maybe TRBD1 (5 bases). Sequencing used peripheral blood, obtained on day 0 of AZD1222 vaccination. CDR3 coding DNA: TGTGCCAGCAGCCAGCAGGGTGGGAATCAGCCCCAGCATTTT. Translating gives CASSQQGGNQPQHF.